This T cell receptor (beta chain) was found in a study of molecular identifiers for immune sequencing clone quantification. The germline gives CDR1 MNHEY, CDR2 SMNVEV (reference sequence). This CDR3 has 14 amino acids. The V gene end was trimmed by 4 bases and the J gene end by 5 bases; junction bases not matched to a gene: 4. Sorted inputs of about 18,000 to 1,100,000 cells, with 10%, 30% or 50% RNA, yielded naive CD8 libraries. This clonotype was seen at least ten times. TCRdb reanalysed the PCR reads using MiXCR and keeps one entry per CDR3 protein. Of about 54,000 distinct CDR3 sequences detected, under 30% appear once; the ten largest clones hold under 2%.

The sample was naive CD8+ T cells from blood, with Jurkat cell RNA spiked in. Subset denoted: FACS-sorted CD8+CD4-CCR7+CD45RA+ naive T cells. The rearrangement uses TRBV27 and TRBJ2-7; 11 nucleotides align to TRBD1. This TCR derives from a human donor in good health. Some libraries in this study had Jurkat cell RNA spiked in. The CDR3 DNA is TGTGCCAGCAGTTGGGGACAGGGGGTCGACGAGCAGTACTTC. The encoded protein is CASSWGQGVDEQYF.